This T cell receptor beta chain was sequenced during a study of technical replicates of blood from a handful of donors. Germline lookup yields CDR1 MNHEY and CDR2 SMNVEV (reference sequence). CDR3 length: 14 amino acids. After removal of 5 bases from V and 2 bases from J, the junction contained 6 bases not matched to a gene. Assay: immunoSEQ multiplex PCR; the TCRdb copy retains only in-frame clones and omits some. Of around 93,000 clones in the sample, more than 85% were seen once. The specimen was T cells isolated from PBMCs. The rearrangement uses TRBV27 and TRBJ2-7, with 7 nucleotides matching TRBD1. The TCR originated in a human donor in good health. The chain's CDR3 is CASSPYRGPYEQYF. The CDR3 coding sequence is TGTGCCAGCAGTCCGTACAGGGGACCCTACGAGCAGTACTTC.